These 21 T cell receptor beta chains were all obtained from the same sample, sequenced in a study of radiotherapy plus CTLA-4 blockade in lung cancer. Some clones are missing from TCRdb's copy, which holds only in-frame ones; the method was immunoSEQ multiplex PCR. The sample shows roughly 75,000 clones, more than 80% of them seen only once. The specimen comprised peripheral blood, sampled from a patient treated with radiotherapy plus ipilimumab. The receptors were gathered from a human donor with non-small cell lung cancer who had stable disease on radiotherapy plus ipilimumab.

The V call is TRBV18, the J call TRBJ1-2, with a weak D call TRBD1 (5 bases). Between the trimmed V and J ends, which lost 2 bases and 4 bases, there was a span of 14 bases. The CDR3 runs 15 residues. CDR1 is KGHSH, CDR2 LQKENI, per germline. CDR3 DNA sequence: TGTGCCAGCTCACCAACTCTCGACAGATTCTATGGCTACACCTTC. Translated, it gives CASSPTLDRFYGYTF.

The genes are TRBV6-5 and TRBJ2-1; D is perhaps TRBD2 (5 bases). This CDR3 comprises 14 residues. Trimming removed 5 bases at V and 6 bases at J, with 14 bases between. The V gene's germline CDR1 is MNHEY and CDR2 SVGAGI. The CDR3 spells CASSVFGIFNEQFF. The DNA for the CDR3 is TGTGCCAGCAGTGTGTTCGGGATCTTCAATGAGCAGTTCTTC.

This clone was picked up a small number of times. This chain connects TRBV2 to TRBJ2-1, with 15 bases that match TRBD2. This CDR3 has 17 amino acids. V lost 7 bases and J lost 7; bases outside the gene matches: 11. Germline CDR1 and CDR2: SNHLY and FYNNEI. CDR3 in amino acids: CASTLVPGLAGGNEQFF. CDR3 bases: TGTGCCAGCACACTGGTCCCGGGACTAGCGGGGGGTAATGAGCAGTTCTTC.

V usage is TRBV9 and J usage is TRBJ2-2, with 9 bases aligning to TRBD1. The CDR3 consists of 17 residues. V was clipped by 0 bases and J by 3 bases; unmatched bases: 6. From germline, CDR1 is SGDLS and CDR2 YYNGEE. CDR3 nucleotides: TGTGCCAGCAGCGTAGTGTCAGGACAGGGGTACACCGGGGAGCTGTTTTTT. Translation gives CASSVVSGQGYTGELFF.

The chain carries TRBV5-6 and TRBJ1-2; D remains ambiguous. This CDR3 has 13 amino acids. The V and J ends lost 4 bases and 5 bases respectively, with 12 bases between them. Germline V CDR1 and CDR2: SGHDT, YYEEEE. CDR3 nucleotides: TGTGCCAGCAGCCGCCTCATGGGTTATGGCTACACCTTC. Its translation is CASSRLMGYGYTF. The variable domain in full, with the rest retrieved from reference TRBV5-6 and TRBJ1-2, is DAGVTQSPTHLIKTRGQQVTLRCSPKSGHDTVSWYQQALGQGPQFIFQYYEEEERQRGNFPDRFSGHQFPNYSSELNVNALLLGDSALYLCASSRLMGYGYTFGSGTRLTVV.

The V gene is TRBV10-2, the J gene TRBJ2-6; tentatively, D is TRBD1 (5 bases). V was clipped by 2 bases and J by 4 bases, with 12 bases between them. Germline values: CDR1 WSHSY, CDR2 SAAADI. The CDR3 extends over 16 amino acids. CDR3 sequence: CASSEGRVDGANVLTF. The DNA for the CDR3 is TGCGCCAGCAGTGAGGGCAGGGTGGACGGGGCCAACGTCCTGACTTTC.

The rearrangement links TRBV5-5 to TRBJ1-1, with D possibly being TRBD1 (6 bases). Between the trimmed V and J ends, which lost 6 bases and 1 base, there was a span of 16 bases. This CDR3 has 15 residues. Germline CDR1 and CDR2: SGHKS and YYEKEE (reference sequence). The CDR3 region has the DNA TGTGCCAGCACCAACAGGGTCATCTCGAACACTGAAGCTTTCTTT. It codes for CASTNRVISNTEAFF. Complete variable domain (other parts from reference TRBV5-5 and TRBJ1-1): DAGVTQSPTHLIKTRGQQVTLRCSPISGHKSVSWYQQVLGQGPQFIFQYYEKEERGRGNFPDRFSARQFPNYSSELNVNALLLGDSALYLCASTNRVISNTEAFFGQGTRLTVV.

This clone was observed a single time. The rearrangement uses TRBV19 and TRBJ2-3; maybe TRBD1 (6 bases). V was trimmed by 4 bases and J by 3 bases, leaving 11 bases between them. The CDR3 extends over 14 amino acids. From germline, CDR1 is LNHDA and CDR2 SQIVND (reference sequence). CDR3 sequence (DNA): TGTGCCAGTAGTACAGGGGATTGGACAGATACGCAGTATTTT. The encoded protein is CASSTGDWTDTQYF.

This rearrangement joins TRBV6-6 to TRBJ1-1, with unresolved D. Trimming removed 3 bases at V and 1 base at J, with 15 bases between. The germline V gene encodes CDR1 MNHNY and CDR2 SVGAGI (reference sequence). The CDR3 is made up of 16 amino acids. This CDR3 reads CASSYPAGRPNTEAFF. The CDR3, as DNA: TGTGCCAGCAGTTATCCCGCCGGACGGCCGAACACTGAAGCTTTCTTT.

The chain couples TRBV5-1 to TRBJ2-7; D remains unclear. This CDR3 region has 11 residues. The germline V gene encodes CDR1 SGHRS and CDR2 YFSETQ. Trimming pared 1 base from V and 5 bases from J, leaving 4 bases between. This chain's CDR3 is CASSLNHEQYF. The CDR3 nucleotides are TGCGCCAGCAGCTTGAACCACGAGCAGTACTTC.

The chain has TRBV2 and TRBJ2-3; D gene uncertain. The CDR3 sequence is 12 residues long. Germline V gene data show CDR1 as SNHLY and CDR2 as FYNNEI. V was clipped by 4 bases and J by 2 bases, with 4 bases between them. The CDR3 DNA reads as TGTGCCAGCAGTGGGGTCACAGATACGCAGTATTTT. This encodes CASSGVTDTQYF. The full variable domain, rest sourced from reference TRBV2 and TRBJ2-3, is EPEVTQTPSHQVTQMGQEVILRCVPISNHLYFYWYRQILGQKVEFLVSFYNNEISEKSEIFDDQFSVERPDGSNFTLKIRSTKLEDSAMYFCASSGVTDTQYFGPGTRLTVL.

This chain joins TRBV29-1 and TRBJ2-7, with D perhaps given as TRBD1 or TRBD2 (5 bases each). The V gene's germline CDR1 is SQVTM and CDR2 ANQGSEA. V lost 4 bases and J 0 bases, leaving 7 bases between the germline ends. The CDR3 runs to 12 residues. The DNA of the CDR3 is TGCAGCGTTGGGGACGGCTCCTACGAGCAGTACTTC. It is translated as CSVGDGSYEQYF.

CDR3 loop: CASSVRQGDTEAFF. The DNA of the CDR3 is TGTGCCAGCAGCGTCCGACAGGGAGACACTGAAGCTTTCTTT. This sequence joins TRBV7-2 and TRBJ1-1; 7 nucleotides agree with TRBD1. Germline CDR1 reads SGHTA; CDR2 reads FQGNSA. Trimming removed 5 bases from V and 3 bases from J; junction bases left unmatched: 6. CDR3 size: 14 residues. The full variable domain, completed using reference TRBV7-2 and TRBJ1-1, is GAGVSQSPSNKVTEKGKDVELRCDPISGHTALYWYRQSLGQGLEFLIYFQGNSAPDKSGLPSDRFSAERTGGSVSTLTIQRTQQEDSAVYLCASSVRQGDTEAFFGQGTRLTVV.

The chain links TRBV19 to TRBJ1-1; D is perhaps TRBD1 (5 bases). The V gene lost 3 bases and the J gene lost 7 bases, with 12 bases spanning the gap. This CDR3 is 13 amino acids long. Per germline, CDR1 LNHDA and CDR2 SQIVND (reference sequence). The CDR3 is CASSIGGDYEAFF. Here the CDR3 DNA reads TGTGCCAGTAGTATTGGGGGGGATTATGAAGCTTTCTTT.

The chain combines TRBV11-3 with TRBJ1-1, with D perhaps matching TRBD1 (5 bases). The V end lost 0 bases, the J end lost 10 bases, and 12 bases lay between the germline ends. This CDR3 comprises 13 residues. The germline V gene encodes CDR1 SGHNT and CDR2 YENEEA. For the CDR3, the DNA is TGTGCCAGCAGCTTAGATCCAAGGGGTAGAGCTTTCTTT. It translates to CASSLDPRGRAFF.

The chain has TRBV6-6 and TRBJ1-1, with D possibly TRBD1 on 5 matching bases. The CDR3 is 12 amino acids. The germline V gene has CDR1 MNHNY and CDR2 SVGAGI (reference sequence). V lost 6 bases to trimming and J lost 6 bases, with 11 bases between them. DNA for the CDR3: TGTGCCAGCAGATTGGGGCGGGCTGAAGCTTTCTTT. This sequence encodes CASRLGRAEAFF.

This sequence joins TRBV7-3 and TRBJ2-7, with TRBD1 as a possible D gene (6 bases). Germline V gene data show CDR1 as SGHTA and CDR2 as FQGTGA. Trimming stripped 5 bases from V and 0 bases from J, with 11 bases between. The CDR3 totals 14 residues. The CDR3 loop is CASSKDSYSYEQYF. The CDR3 DNA is TGTGCCAGCAGCAAGGACAGTTACTCCTACGAGCAGTACTTC. The full variable domain, in which reference TRBV7-3 and TRBJ2-7 provide the parts outside the CDR3, is GAGVSQTPSNKVTEKGKYVELRCDPISGHTALYWYRQSLGQGPEFLIYFQGTGAADDSGLPNDRFFAVRPEGSVSTLKIQRTERGDSAVYLCASSKDSYSYEQYFGPGTRLTVT.

The chain joins TRBV7-2 to TRBJ1-3; D unclear. CDR3 length equals 13 residues. Germline V gene data show CDR1 as SGHTA and CDR2 as FQGNSA. Between the trimmed V and J ends, which lost 2 bases and 3 bases, there was a span of 5 bases. The CDR3 here is CASSLNGGNTIYF. The CDR3 bases are TGTGCCAGCAGCTTAAACGGTGGAAACACCATATATTTT.

This sequence joins TRBV28 and TRBJ2-5; 9 bases are a match to TRBD1. The J call may be wrong; the DNA end is better matched by TRBJ2-7. Germline-derived CDR1 and CDR2 are MDHEN and SYDVKM. The CDR3 spans 14 residues. The CDR3 region is CASRNQGQGYEQYF. CDR3 bases: TGTGCCAGCAGGAATCAAGGACAGGGGTACGAGCAGTACTTC.

This clone was recorded once. The V gene is TRBV7-2, the J gene TRBJ1-4; D possibly corresponds to TRBD1 (5 bases). Trimming stripped 5 bases from V and 7 bases from J, with 20 bases between. This CDR3 comprises 16 residues. The germline V gene has CDR1 SGHTA and CDR2 FQGNSA. The CDR3 loop reads CASSPPGRGNGEKLFF. Here the CDR3 DNA reads TGTGCCAGCAGCCCCCCAGGGAGAGGGAACGGTGAAAAACTGTTTTTT.

CDR3: CASSSPGQGRNQPQHF. The CDR3 DNA is TGTGCCAGCAGTTCTCCGGGACAGGGTAGGAATCAGCCCCAGCATTTT. This chain links TRBV6-6 with TRBJ1-5; TRBD1 matches at 9 bases. The V gene's germline CDR1 is MNHNY and CDR2 SVGAGI (reference sequence). The CDR3 has 16 amino acids. Germline trimming cut 4 bases from V and 4 bases from J; bases unmatched to any gene: 8.